This T cell receptor (beta chain) was captured by sequencing in a study of cytomegalovirus exposure and HLA in healthy donors. Findings of the study overall: Clonal expansion was found to be greater in HLA-associated TCR beta chains than in equally common others in a later analysis. A previous analysis found most TCR beta V segments productive roughly 87% or roughly 30% of the time. Rare TCR sequences predominated, though certain public TCRs were found in many donors. The authors listed 150 to 200 TCR beta chains as cytomegalovirus-associated.

The germline CDR1 and CDR2 sequences are SGHRS and YFSETQ. V was clipped by 2 bases and J by 3 bases, with 11 bases between them. The CDR3 has 15 residues. This clone was detected only a few times. The antigen is unknown. The PCR made use of 60 Vbeta and 13 Jbeta primers. The assay was immunoSEQ multiplex PCR, and TCRdb's table has in-frame clones only and misses some. Of 140,000 or so clones listed, about a tenth are singletons. This chain links TRBV5-1 with TRBJ2-2; no reliable D call. Sequenced: PBMCs. The origin of this receptor is a male donor in good health and CMV-seronegative. This chain's CDR3 is CASSFSDSYTGELFF. Here the CDR3 DNA reads TGCGCCAGCAGCTTTTCTGATAGTTACACCGGGGAGCTGTTTTTT.